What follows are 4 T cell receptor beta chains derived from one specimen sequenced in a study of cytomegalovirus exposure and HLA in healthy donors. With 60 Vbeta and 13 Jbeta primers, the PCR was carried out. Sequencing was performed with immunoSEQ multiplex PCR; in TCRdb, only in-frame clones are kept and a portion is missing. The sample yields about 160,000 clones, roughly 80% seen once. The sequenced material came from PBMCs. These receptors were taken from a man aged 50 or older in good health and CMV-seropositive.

The CDR3 loop reads CASSRLGRGTGGSYEQYF. Here the CDR3 DNA reads TGTGCCAGCTCACGACTAGGGAGGGGGACAGGGGGCAGCTACGAGCAGTACTTC. The chain has TRBV18 and TRBJ2-7, with 12 bases identical to TRBD1. Germline CDR1 KGHSH, CDR2 LQKENI. J gave up 3 bases and V 4 bases, and 13 bases lay outside the gene matches. CDR3 size: 18 residues.

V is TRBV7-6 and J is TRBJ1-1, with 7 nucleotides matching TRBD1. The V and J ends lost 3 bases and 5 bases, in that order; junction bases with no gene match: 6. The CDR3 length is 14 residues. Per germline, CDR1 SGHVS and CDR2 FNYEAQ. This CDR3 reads CASSFLEGATEAFF. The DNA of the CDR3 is TGTGCCAGCAGCTTTCTTGAGGGGGCGACTGAAGCTTTCTTT.

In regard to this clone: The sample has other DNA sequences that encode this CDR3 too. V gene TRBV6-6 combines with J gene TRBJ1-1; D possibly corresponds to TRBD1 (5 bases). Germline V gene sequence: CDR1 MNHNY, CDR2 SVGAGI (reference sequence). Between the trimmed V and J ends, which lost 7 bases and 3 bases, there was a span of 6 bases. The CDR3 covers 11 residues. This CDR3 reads CASKGDTEAFF. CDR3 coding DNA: TGTGCCAGCAAAGGGGACACTGAAGCTTTCTTT.

The CDR3 DNA reads TGTGCCAGCAACCCGGAGGGGAGTAACTCCTACGAGCAGTACTTC. This translates into CASNPEGSNSYEQYF. The gene calls are TRBV6-5 and TRBJ2-7; TRBD2 is a possible D gene (6 bases). The CDR3 runs 15 residues. Trimming pared 7 bases from V and 0 bases from J, leaving 16 bases between. Germline V gene data show CDR1 as MNHEY and CDR2 as SVGAGI.